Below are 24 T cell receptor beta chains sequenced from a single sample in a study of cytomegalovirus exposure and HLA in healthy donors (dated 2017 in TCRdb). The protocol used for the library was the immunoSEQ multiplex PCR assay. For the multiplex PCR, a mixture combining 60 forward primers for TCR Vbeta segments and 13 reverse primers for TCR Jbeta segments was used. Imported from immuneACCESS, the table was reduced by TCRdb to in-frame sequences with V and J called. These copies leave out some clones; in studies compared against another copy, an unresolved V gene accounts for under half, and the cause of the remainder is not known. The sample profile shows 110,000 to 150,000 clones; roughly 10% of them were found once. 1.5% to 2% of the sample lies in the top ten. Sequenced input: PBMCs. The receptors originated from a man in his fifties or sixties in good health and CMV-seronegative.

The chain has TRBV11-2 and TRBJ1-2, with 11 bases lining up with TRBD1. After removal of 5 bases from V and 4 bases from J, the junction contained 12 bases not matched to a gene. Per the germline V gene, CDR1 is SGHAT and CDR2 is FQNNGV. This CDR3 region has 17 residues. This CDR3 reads CASSGRTGGAGPYGYTF. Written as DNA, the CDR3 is TGTGCCAGCAGCGGAAGGACAGGGGGCGCGGGCCCCTATGGCTACACCTTC.

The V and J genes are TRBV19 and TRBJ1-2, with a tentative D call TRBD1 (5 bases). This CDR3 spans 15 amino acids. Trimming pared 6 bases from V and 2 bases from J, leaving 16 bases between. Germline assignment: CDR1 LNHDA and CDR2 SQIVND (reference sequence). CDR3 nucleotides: TGTGCCAGTAGAGACAGTTTGTCAGTGAACTATGGCTACACCTTC. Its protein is CASRDSLSVNYGYTF.

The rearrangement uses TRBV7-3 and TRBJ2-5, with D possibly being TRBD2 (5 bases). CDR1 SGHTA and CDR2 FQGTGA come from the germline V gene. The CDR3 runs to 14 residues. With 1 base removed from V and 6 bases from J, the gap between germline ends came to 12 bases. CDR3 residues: CASSLSAGLKTQYF. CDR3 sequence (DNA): TGTGCCAGCAGCTTAAGCGCGGGCCTGAAGACCCAGTACTTC.

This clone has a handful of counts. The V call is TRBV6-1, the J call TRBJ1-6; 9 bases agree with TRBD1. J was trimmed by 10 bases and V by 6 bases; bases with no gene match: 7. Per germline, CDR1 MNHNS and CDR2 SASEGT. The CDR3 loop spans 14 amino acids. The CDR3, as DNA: TGTGCCAGCAGCGTCGGGACAGGGTTCTCACCCCTCCACTTT. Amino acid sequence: CASSVGTGFSPLHF.

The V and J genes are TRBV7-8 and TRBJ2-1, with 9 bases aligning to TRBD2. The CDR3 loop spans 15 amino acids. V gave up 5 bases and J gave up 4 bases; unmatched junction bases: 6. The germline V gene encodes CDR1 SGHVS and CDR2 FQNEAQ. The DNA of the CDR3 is TGTGCCAGCAGCCCGGGGGCGGGAGGGTACAATGAGCAGTTCTTC. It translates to CASSPGAGGYNEQFF.

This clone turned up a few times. The CDR3 coding sequence is TGTGCCAGCAGTTTGGGTACAGGGACAACTAATGAAAAACTGTTTTTT. Translated: CASSLGTGTTNEKLFF. The V and J genes are TRBV28 and TRBJ1-4; tentatively, D is TRBD1 (6 bases). V was cut by 3 bases and J by 0 bases, with 11 bases left in between. The CDR3 is made up of 16 amino acids. The V gene's germline CDR1 is MDHEN and CDR2 SYDVKM.

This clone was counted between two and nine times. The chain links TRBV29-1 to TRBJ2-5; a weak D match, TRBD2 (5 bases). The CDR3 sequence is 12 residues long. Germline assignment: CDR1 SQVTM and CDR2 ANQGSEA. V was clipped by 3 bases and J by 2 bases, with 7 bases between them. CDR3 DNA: TGCAGCGTTGACGGAGGTCAAGAGACCCAGTACTTC. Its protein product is CSVDGGQETQYF.

The CDR3 DNA reads as TGTGCCACCAGCAGAGAGATACTTAGCAATCAGCCCCAGCATTTT. As protein: CATSREILSNQPQHF. This chain joins TRBV15 and TRBJ1-5, with D hard to call. The CDR3 is 15 amino acids. V shed 0 bases and J shed 0 bases, with 6 bases lying between them. Germline lookup yields CDR1 LNHNV and CDR2 YYDKDF (reference sequence). The whole variable domain, remainder taken from reference TRBV15 and TRBJ1-5, is DAMVIQNPRYQVTQFGKPVTLSCSQTLNHNVMYWYQQKSSQAPKLLFHYYDKDFNNEADTPDNFQSRRPNTSFCFLDIRSPGLGDTAMYLCATSREILSNQPQHFGDGTRLSIL.

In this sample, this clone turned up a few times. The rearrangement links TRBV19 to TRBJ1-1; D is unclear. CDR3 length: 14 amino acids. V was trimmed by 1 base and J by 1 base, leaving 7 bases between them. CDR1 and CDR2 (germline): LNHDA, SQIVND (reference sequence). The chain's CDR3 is CASSIGDPNTEAFF. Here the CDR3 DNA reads TGTGCCAGTAGTATAGGAGATCCGAACACTGAAGCTTTCTTT.

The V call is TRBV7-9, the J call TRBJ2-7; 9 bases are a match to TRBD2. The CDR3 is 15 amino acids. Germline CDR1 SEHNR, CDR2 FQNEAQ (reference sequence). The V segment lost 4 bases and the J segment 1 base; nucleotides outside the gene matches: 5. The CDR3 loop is CASSSLAGGSYEQYF. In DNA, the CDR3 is TGTGCCAGCAGCTCGCTGGCGGGAGGGTCCTACGAGCAGTACTTC. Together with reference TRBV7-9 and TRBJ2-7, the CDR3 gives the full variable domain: DTGVSQNPRHKITKRGQNVTFRCDPISEHNRLYWYRQTLGQGPEFLTYFQNEAQLEKSRLLSDRFSAERPKGSFSTLEIQRTEQGDSAMYLCASSSLAGGSYEQYFGPGTRLTVT.

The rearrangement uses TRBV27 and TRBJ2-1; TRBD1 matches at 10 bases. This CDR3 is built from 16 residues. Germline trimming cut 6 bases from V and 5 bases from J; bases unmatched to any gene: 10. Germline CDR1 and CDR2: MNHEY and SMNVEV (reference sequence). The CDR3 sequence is CASSRPTGGADNEQFF. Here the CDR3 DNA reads TGTGCCAGCAGCCGACCGACAGGGGGCGCGGACAATGAGCAGTTCTTC.

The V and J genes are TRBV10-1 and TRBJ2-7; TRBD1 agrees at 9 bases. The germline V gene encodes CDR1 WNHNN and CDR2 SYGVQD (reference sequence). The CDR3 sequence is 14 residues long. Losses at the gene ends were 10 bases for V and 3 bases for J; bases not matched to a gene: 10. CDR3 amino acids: CATSSDRGRYEQYF. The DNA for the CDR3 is TGCGCCACCTCATCGGACAGGGGCCGCTACGAGCAGTACTTC.

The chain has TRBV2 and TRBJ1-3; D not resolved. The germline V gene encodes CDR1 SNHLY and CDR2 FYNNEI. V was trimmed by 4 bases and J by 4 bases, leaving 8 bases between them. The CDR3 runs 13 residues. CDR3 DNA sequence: TGTGCCAGCAGTGGACCCGGGGGAAACACCATATATTTT. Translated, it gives CASSGPGGNTIYF.

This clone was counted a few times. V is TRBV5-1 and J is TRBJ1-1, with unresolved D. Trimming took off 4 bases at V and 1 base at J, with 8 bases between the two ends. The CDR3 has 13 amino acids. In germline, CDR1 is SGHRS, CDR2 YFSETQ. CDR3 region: CASSRTQNTEAFF. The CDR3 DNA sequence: TGCGCCAGCAGCCGCACTCAGAACACTGAAGCTTTCTTT.

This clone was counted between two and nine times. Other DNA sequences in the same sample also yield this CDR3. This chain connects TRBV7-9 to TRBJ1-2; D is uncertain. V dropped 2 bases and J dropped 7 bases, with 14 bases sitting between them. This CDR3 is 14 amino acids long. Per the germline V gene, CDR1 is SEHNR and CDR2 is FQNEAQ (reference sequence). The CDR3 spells CASSLTLAAAGYTF. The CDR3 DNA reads TGTGCCAGCAGCTTAACCCTCGCGGCGGCTGGCTACACCTTC.

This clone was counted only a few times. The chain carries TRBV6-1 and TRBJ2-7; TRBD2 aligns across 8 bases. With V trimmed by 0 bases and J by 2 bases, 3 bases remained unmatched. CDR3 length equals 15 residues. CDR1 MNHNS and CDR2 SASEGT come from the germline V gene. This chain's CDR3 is CASSEAGSGTYEQYF. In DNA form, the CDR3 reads TGTGCCAGCAGTGAAGCAGGTAGCGGGACCTACGAGCAGTACTTC.

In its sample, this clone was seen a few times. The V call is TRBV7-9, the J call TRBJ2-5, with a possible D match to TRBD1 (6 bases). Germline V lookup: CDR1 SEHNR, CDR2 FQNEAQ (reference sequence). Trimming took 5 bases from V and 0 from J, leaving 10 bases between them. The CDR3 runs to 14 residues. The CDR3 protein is CASSPGADQETQYF. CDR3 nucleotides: TGTGCCAGCAGCCCAGGGGCGGACCAAGAGACCCAGTACTTC.

The CDR3 nucleotides read TGTGCCAGCAGCCAAGGGACAGGGGAAGAGACCCAGTACTTC. It translates to CASSQGTGEETQYF. This chain joins TRBV14 and TRBJ2-5, with 9 bases fitting TRBD1. J was trimmed by 3 bases and V by 1 base; bases with no gene match: 0. Per germline, CDR1 SGHDN and CDR2 FVKESK. This CDR3 has 14 amino acids.

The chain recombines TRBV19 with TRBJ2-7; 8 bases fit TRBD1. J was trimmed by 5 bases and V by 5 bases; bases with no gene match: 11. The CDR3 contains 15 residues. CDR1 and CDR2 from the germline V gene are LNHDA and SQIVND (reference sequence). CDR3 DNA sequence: TGTGCCAGTAGTTCGGACAGGGTAAGGTCCGACGAGCAGTACTTC. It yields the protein CASSSDRVRSDEQYF.

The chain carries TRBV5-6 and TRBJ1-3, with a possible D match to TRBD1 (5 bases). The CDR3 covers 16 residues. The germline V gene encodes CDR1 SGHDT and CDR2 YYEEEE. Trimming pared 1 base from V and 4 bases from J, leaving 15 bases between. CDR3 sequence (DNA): TGTGCCAGCAGCTTGAGACCGGGGGGATCCGGAAACACCATATATTTT. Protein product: CASSLRPGGSGNTIYF.

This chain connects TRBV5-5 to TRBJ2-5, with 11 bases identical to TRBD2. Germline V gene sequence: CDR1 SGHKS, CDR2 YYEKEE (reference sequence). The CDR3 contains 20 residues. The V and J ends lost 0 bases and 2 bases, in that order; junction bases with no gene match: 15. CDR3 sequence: CASSLAIGSGGAVVQETQYF. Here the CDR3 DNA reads TGTGCCAGCAGCTTGGCCATAGGTAGCGGGGGGGCCGTGGTTCAAGAGACCCAGTACTTC.

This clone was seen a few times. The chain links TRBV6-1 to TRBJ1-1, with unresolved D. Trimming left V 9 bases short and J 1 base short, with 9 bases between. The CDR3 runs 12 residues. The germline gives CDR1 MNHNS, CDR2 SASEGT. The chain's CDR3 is CARWESNTEAFF. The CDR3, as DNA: TGTGCCAGGTGGGAGTCGAACACTGAAGCTTTCTTT.

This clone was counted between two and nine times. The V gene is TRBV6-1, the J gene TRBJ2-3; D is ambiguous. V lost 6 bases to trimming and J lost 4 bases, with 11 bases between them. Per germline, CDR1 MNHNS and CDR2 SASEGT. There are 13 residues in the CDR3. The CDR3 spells CASRADVADTQYF. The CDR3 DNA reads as TGTGCCAGCAGGGCGGATGTGGCAGATACGCAGTATTTT.

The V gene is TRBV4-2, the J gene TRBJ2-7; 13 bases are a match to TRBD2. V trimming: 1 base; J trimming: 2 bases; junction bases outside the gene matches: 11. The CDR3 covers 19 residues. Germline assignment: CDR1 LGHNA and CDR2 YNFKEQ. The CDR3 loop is CASSQASTSGRGWAYEQYF. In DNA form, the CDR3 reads TGTGCCAGCAGCCAAGCCAGCACTAGCGGGAGGGGGTGGGCCTACGAGCAGTACTTC.